Shown below are 26 T cell receptor beta chains from a single sample sequenced in a study of blood T cell repertoires in COVID-19. Profiling relied on immunoSEQ multiplex PCR, and the TCRdb table lists in-frame clones only, not all of them. The top ten hold 8.6% of the sample, which has 140,000 to 150,000 clones, 85% to 90% seen once. The sample taken for sequencing was peripheral blood. Every receptor here comes from a woman between 50 and 59 years old with active or convalescent COVID-19.

The chain carries TRBV10-3 and TRBJ2-7; 9 nucleotides agree with TRBD2. CDR1 is ENHRY and CDR2 is SYGVKD in the germline V gene. The CDR3 runs 14 residues. The V and J ends lost 8 bases and 1 base, in that order; junction bases with no gene match: 6. DNA of the CDR3: TGTGCCATCCTTAGCGGGAGAGGATCCTACGAGCAGTACTTC. Translated, it gives CAILSGRGSYEQYF.

This clone occurred once. V and J are TRBV12-5 and TRBJ1-1; unclear D gene. The CDR3 is 14 residues long. CDR1 is LGHNT, CDR2 FRNRAP, per germline. V gave up 7 bases and J gave up 1 base, with 13 bases separating them. The CDR3 DNA reads TGTGCTAGTGCCCAAGTGGTCAGGAACACTGAAGCTTTCTTT. Translating gives CASAQVVRNTEAFF.

The V and J genes are TRBV18 and TRBJ1-1; no reliable D call. V lost 8 bases to trimming and J lost 4 bases, with 17 bases between them. Germline CDR1 is KGHSH and CDR2 is LQKENI. The CDR3 contains 14 residues. DNA of the CDR3: TGTGCCAGCACCCCTACCCTAACAGTCACTGAAGCTTTCTTT. It specifies CASTPTLTVTEAFF.

The gene calls are TRBV10-3 and TRBJ1-1; perhaps TRBD1 as D (6 bases). The CDR3 is 12 amino acids. From germline, CDR1 is ENHRY and CDR2 SYGVKD. Trimming cost V 7 bases and J 7 bases, with 13 bases left between them. The CDR3 DNA reads TGTGCCATCACTCAGGGGCCTGGTGAAGCTTTCTTT. This translates into CAITQGPGEAFF.

The J gene is TRBJ2-7, the V gene TRBV15, with a tentative D call TRBD1 (5 bases). The germline V gene encodes CDR1 LNHNV and CDR2 YYDKDF (reference sequence). V was pared by 0 bases and J by 3 bases, with 9 bases between. There are 14 residues in the CDR3. In DNA, the CDR3 is TGTGCCACCAGCAGAGATAGACAGAACTACGAGCAGTACTTC. It translates to CATSRDRQNYEQYF.

V and J are TRBV5-4 and TRBJ1-1; 10 bases line up with TRBD1. There are 16 residues in the CDR3. Trimming removed 4 bases from V and 5 bases from J; junction bases left unmatched: 11. Germline V CDR1 and CDR2: SGHNT, YYREEE (reference sequence). CDR3 protein: CASSQRQGAPGTEAFF. As DNA, the CDR3 is TGTGCCAGCAGCCAACGACAGGGGGCGCCGGGGACTGAAGCTTTCTTT.

The chain uses TRBV18 and TRBJ1-4; 9 bases line up with TRBD1. Germline CDR1 and CDR2: KGHSH and LQKENI. The ends lost 3 bases at V and 1 base at J; junction bases unmatched: 3. The CDR3 covers 16 residues. CDR3 nucleotide sequence: TGTGCCAGCTCACCGCCGGGACAGGGAACTAATGAAAAACTGTTTTTT. Protein sequence: CASSPPGQGTNEKLFF. Filled out from reference TRBV18 and TRBJ1-4, the complete variable domain reads NAGVMQNPRHLVRRRGQEARLRCSPMKGHSHVYWYRQLPEEGLKFMVYLQKENIIDESGMPKERFSAEFPKEGPSILRIQQVVRGDSAAYFCASSPPGQGTNEKLFFGSGTQLSVL.

The rearrangement links TRBV10-3 to TRBJ2-3; D is uncertain. The germline V gene encodes CDR1 ENHRY and CDR2 SYGVKD. The CDR3 extends over 12 amino acids. V dropped 8 bases and J dropped 0 bases, with 6 bases sitting between them. CDR3 sequence (DNA): TGTGCCATCTCCCCTAGCACAGATACGCAGTATTTT. Translated: CAISPSTDTQYF.

The gene calls are TRBV28 and TRBJ2-7; D is perhaps TRBD2 (5 bases). With 6 bases removed from V and 2 bases from J, the gap between germline ends came to 17 bases. The germline gives CDR1 MDHEN, CDR2 SYDVKM. CDR3 size: 15 residues. CDR3 sequence: CASRGSPSGTYEQYF. The CDR3, as DNA: TGTGCCAGCAGAGGCAGTCCCTCGGGGACCTACGAGCAGTACTTC.

V gene TRBV5-1 combines with J gene TRBJ2-7; D is perhaps TRBD1 (5 bases). CDR1 is SGHRS and CDR2 is YFSETQ in the germline V gene. V gave up 0 bases and J gave up 2 bases, with 12 bases separating them. The CDR3 is made up of 15 amino acids. CDR3 nucleotides: TGCGCCAGCAGCTTGGGGACACTTACCCCCTACGAGCAGTACTTC. This gives the protein CASSLGTLTPYEQYF. Using reference TRBV5-1 and TRBJ2-7 for the parts outside the CDR3, the full variable domain is KAGVTQTPRYLIKTRGQQVTLSCSPISGHRSVSWYQQTPGQGLQFLFEYFSETQRNKGNFPGRFSGRQFSNSRSEMNVSTLELGDSALYLCASSLGTLTPYEQYFGPGTRLTVT.

This clone came up once. The genes are TRBV19 and TRBJ1-3, with no clear D. V lost 3 bases, J lost 9 bases, and 18 bases lay in between. The CDR3 covers 15 residues. Germline V gene data show CDR1 as LNHDA and CDR2 as SQIVND (reference sequence). The CDR3 sequence: CASSMPREGYGTIYF. In DNA, the CDR3 is TGTGCCAGTAGTATGCCACGGGAGGGATACGGCACCATATATTTT. Full variable domain (rest looked up from reference TRBV19 and TRBJ1-3): DGGITQSPKYLFRKEGQNVTLSCEQNLNHDAMYWYRQDPGQGLRLIYYSQIVNDFQKGDIAEGYSVSREKKESFPLTVTSAQKNPTAFYLCASSMPREGYGTIYFGEGSWLTVV.

The chain carries TRBV28 and TRBJ1-2; TRBD1 matches 9 bases. The CDR3 covers 14 residues. The V gene's germline CDR1 is MDHEN and CDR2 SYDVKM. With V trimmed by 5 bases and J by 8 bases, 9 bases remained unmatched. The CDR3, as DNA: TGTGCCAGCAGTGGGGACAGGGTTGTAGTCGGCTACACCTTC. Protein sequence: CASSGDRVVVGYTF.

The V call is TRBV11-2, the J call TRBJ1-6; 10 nucleotides line up with TRBD1. The CDR3 is 15 residues long. CDR1 is SGHAT and CDR2 is FQNNGV in the germline V gene. The V segment lost 5 bases and the J segment 7 bases; nucleotides outside the gene matches: 5. The CDR3 reads CASSARTGGNSPLHF. The CDR3 coding sequence is TGTGCCAGCAGCGCCCGGACAGGGGGAAATTCACCCCTCCACTTT.

The sample holds one count of this clone. The rearrangement joins TRBV28 to TRBJ1-5; a weak D match, TRBD1 (5 bases). From germline, CDR1 is MDHEN and CDR2 SYDVKM. Trimming took off 5 bases at V and 5 bases at J, with 16 bases between the two ends. The CDR3 loop spans 15 amino acids. The CDR3 sequence is CASSRGAKVHQPQHF. DNA of the CDR3: TGTGCCAGCAGTCGCGGGGCCAAAGTCCATCAGCCCCAGCATTTT.

V gene TRBV6-1 combines with J gene TRBJ1-1; D ambiguous. The germline V gene encodes CDR1 MNHNS and CDR2 SASEGT. Trimming cost V 2 bases and J 4 bases, with 11 bases left between them. The CDR3 contains 14 residues. For the CDR3, the DNA is TGTGCCAGCAGTGAACAGGAAGGTATCACTGAAGCTTTCTTT. Residues: CASSEQEGITEAFF.

This rearrangement joins TRBV7-9 to TRBJ1-2; 8 nucleotides agree with TRBD1. J was trimmed by 0 bases and V by 4 bases; bases with no gene match: 7. Looked up from germline, CDR1 is SEHNR and CDR2 is FQNEAQ (reference sequence). The CDR3 loop spans 16 amino acids. The CDR3 DNA reads TGTGCCAGCAGCTCAAATACAGGGGGGTCTAACTATGGCTACACCTTC. Protein product: CASSSNTGGSNYGYTF.

This clone has only one observation. The chain carries TRBV30 and TRBJ2-1; TRBD1 agrees at 10 bases. The CDR3 has 12 amino acids. Germline CDR1 and CDR2: GTSNPN and SVGIG (reference sequence). With 5 bases clipped from V and 9 bases from J, the junction kept 4 bases outside the gene matches. The CDR3 nucleotides read TGTGCCTGGGGGGGACAGGGGATTGAGCAGTTCTTC. It codes for CAWGGQGIEQFF.

This chain links TRBV19 with TRBJ1-4, with 10 bases that match TRBD1. The junction had 2 bases not matched to a gene; V was cut back by 4 bases and J by 0 bases. CDR1 LNHDA and CDR2 SQIVND come from the germline V gene (reference sequence). The CDR3 sequence is 16 residues long. DNA for the CDR3: TGTGCCAGTAGTAACGGACAGGGGGCAACTAATGAAAAACTGTTTTTT. Its translation is CASSNGQGATNEKLFF.

V and J are TRBV7-2 and TRBJ2-1; D may be TRBD1 (5 bases). CDR3 size: 15 residues. The V gene's germline CDR1 is SGHTA and CDR2 FQGNSA. V lost 1 base, J lost 8 bases, and 15 bases lay in between. The CDR3 loop is CASSLVGALFDEQFF. The CDR3 coding sequence is TGTGCCAGCAGCTTAGTAGGGGCCCTATTCGATGAGCAGTTCTTC.

This clone appeared a single time. This chain connects TRBV4-1 to TRBJ1-3, with D maybe TRBD1 (5 bases). Trimming took 2 bases from V and 1 from J, leaving 6 bases between them. This CDR3 has 14 amino acids. The V gene's germline CDR1 is MGHRA and CDR2 YSYEKL. CDR3 sequence reads: CASSQQGSGNTIYF. The CDR3 DNA is TGCGCCAGCAGCCAACAGGGATCTGGAAACACCATATATTTT.

V is TRBV25-1 and J is TRBJ1-6, with TRBD1 matching 10 bases. Germline V gene lookup returns CDR1 MGHDK and CDR2 SYGVNS. V shed 3 bases and J 9 bases; nucleotides not matched to a gene: 2. This CDR3 has 14 amino acids. The CDR3 loop is CASSETGGGSPLHF. The CDR3 DNA follows: TGTGCCAGCAGTGAGACAGGGGGCGGTTCACCCCTCCACTTT.

The rearrangement links TRBV4-1 to TRBJ1-6; weak D call: TRBD1 (6 bases). The germline V gene has CDR1 MGHRA and CDR2 YSYEKL. The CDR3 has 16 residues. Trimming took off 0 bases at V and 5 bases at J, with 11 bases between the two ends. In DNA form, the CDR3 reads TGCGCCAGCAGCCAAGAAGGGGGAATCAATAATTCACCCCTCCACTTT. This codes for CASSQEGGINNSPLHF.

This clone has a handful of counts. The rearrangement joins TRBV19 to TRBJ1-4, with D unresolved. The length of the CDR3 is 13 residues. Trimming pared 7 bases from V and 7 bases from J, leaving 13 bases between. Germline V gene data show CDR1 as LNHDA and CDR2 as SQIVND (reference sequence). CDR3 amino acids: CASKNRGGEKLFF. The CDR3 region has the DNA TGTGCCAGTAAAAATCGGGGAGGTGAAAAACTGTTTTTT.

V and J are TRBV2 and TRBJ2-7; 9 bases map to TRBD1. This CDR3 has 15 residues. The trim removed 6 bases at V and 5 bases at J, leaving 11 bases unmatched. Germline CDR1 SNHLY, CDR2 FYNNEI. The CDR3 protein is CASRSTGGVWDEQYF. In nucleotides, the CDR3 is TGTGCCAGCAGATCAACAGGGGGCGTTTGGGACGAGCAGTACTTC. The variable domain in full, completed from reference TRBV2 and TRBJ2-7, reads EPEVTQTPSHQVTQMGQEVILRCVPISNHLYFYWYRQILGQKVEFLVSFYNNEISEKSEIFDDQFSVERPDGSNFTLKIRSTKLEDSAMYFCASRSTGGVWDEQYFGPGTRLTVT.

The rearrangement joins TRBV18 to TRBJ1-3; 9 nucleotides line up with TRBD1. Unmatched junction bases numbered 4, after V lost 3 bases and J lost 1 base. There are 16 residues in the CDR3. The V gene's germline CDR1 is KGHSH and CDR2 LQKENI. In nucleotides, the CDR3 is TGTGCCAGCTCACCTAACAGGGGGCAGTCTGGAAACACCATATATTTT. Its translation is CASSPNRGQSGNTIYF.

The rearrangement links TRBV5-1 to TRBJ2-3; D perhaps matches TRBD2 (6 bases). This CDR3 comprises 14 residues. Germline values: CDR1 SGHRS, CDR2 YFSETQ. V was pared by 4 bases and J by 4 bases, with 13 bases between. CDR3 in amino acids: CASSTGTSADTQYF. The DNA of the CDR3 is TGCGCCAGCAGCACCGGGACTTCGGCAGATACGCAGTATTTT.